A single sample is the source of the 10 T cell receptor beta chains below, sequenced in a study of persistence of HIV-infected CD4 T cells. The libraries were made with immunoSEQ version 4 in survey mode. Only in-frame clones appear in the TCRdb table, and some are missing; sequencing was by immunoSEQ multiplex PCR. The sample has some 30,000 clones, roughly 70% seen once. For these TCRs, the target antigens are not known. An overlapping HIV-1 Gag peptide pool stimulated these cells at approximately 1 ug/peptide/mL. Sorting selected CD4+ T cells upregulating both CD40 ligand and CD69. The sequencing here drew on CD4+ T cells sorted from PBMCs after roughly 18-hour stimulation, taken from a patient who received antiretroviral therapy. Receptors were obtained from an adult man with HIV who was CMV-seropositive.

The CDR3 is CASSLQSGGANEQFF. CDR3 DNA sequence: TGTGCCAGCAGCTTACAGAGCGGGGGGGCCAATGAGCAGTTCTTC. The chain combines TRBV7-3 with TRBJ2-1, with 10 nucleotides matching TRBD2. Germline lookup yields CDR1 SGHTA and CDR2 FQGTGA. This CDR3 comprises 15 residues. Germline trimming cut 2 bases from V and 6 bases from J; bases unmatched to any gene: 4.

The genes are TRBV6-1 and TRBJ1-1; perhaps TRBD1 as D (5 bases). The CDR3 is 12 amino acids. Trimming left V 3 bases short and J 7 bases short, with 9 bases between. The germline gives CDR1 MNHNS, CDR2 SASEGT. This CDR3 reads CASSDERGEAFF. The DNA for the CDR3 is TGTGCCAGCAGTGATGAAAGGGGTGAAGCTTTCTTT.

The chain recombines TRBV19 with TRBJ1-1, with D hard to call. This CDR3 is 14 amino acids long. Looked up from germline, CDR1 is LNHDA and CDR2 is SQIVND (reference sequence). V was pared by 5 bases and J by 6 bases, with 16 bases between. Here the CDR3 reads CASSLGKMGSEAFF. DNA for the CDR3: TGTGCCAGTAGTCTTGGGAAGATGGGATCTGAAGCTTTCTTT.

The chain is built from TRBV12-3 or TRBV12-4 and TRBJ2-7; 8 bases match TRBD2. This CDR3 is 12 amino acids long. V dropped 6 bases and J dropped 7; count of bases not matched to a gene: 5. CDR3 amino acids: CASRPGRGEQYF. DNA for the CDR3: TGTGCCAGCAGGCCCGGGAGGGGAGAGCAGTACTTC.

As DNA, the CDR3 is TGCAGTGCTAGTGGAGCCAGGGGCGGATATGGCTACACCTTC. As protein: CSASGARGGYGYTF. The chain is built from TRBV20-1 and TRBJ1-2, with a weak D call TRBD1 (6 bases). Trimming removed 3 bases from V and 5 bases from J, with 16 bases in between. Germline-derived CDR1 and CDR2 are DFQATT and SNEGSKA (reference sequence). This CDR3 comprises 14 residues.

This clone was found once. The V call is TRBV7-2, the J call TRBJ2-7; maybe TRBD2 (6 bases). The V gene's germline CDR1 is SGHTA and CDR2 FQGNSA. This CDR3 contains 13 residues. Trimming stripped 11 bases from V and 0 bases from J, with 14 bases between. CDR3: CAGGDPSSYEQYF. CDR3 DNA: TGTGCCGGAGGGGATCCTAGCTCCTACGAGCAGTACTTC.

This clone has just a few counts. The chain joins TRBV19 to TRBJ2-7, with TRBD1 matching over 8 bases. This CDR3 region has 14 residues. V shed 4 bases, J shed 3 bases, and the junction held 5 bases outside the gene matches. Germline values: CDR1 LNHDA, CDR2 SQIVND (reference sequence). CDR3 protein: CASSKGQDLYEQYF. CDR3 DNA: TGTGCCAGTAGTAAGGGACAGGACCTCTACGAGCAGTACTTC.

A single count supports this clone. The gene calls are TRBV19 and TRBJ2-5; 12 bases line up with TRBD1. Germline V lookup: CDR1 LNHDA, CDR2 SQIVND (reference sequence). This CDR3 spans 16 amino acids. V lost 5 bases and J lost 7; bases outside the gene matches: 11. The CDR3 here is CASSLTGQGAGGTQYF. In nucleotides, the CDR3 is TGTGCCAGTAGTCTTACGGGACAGGGGGCTGGAGGGACCCAGTACTTC.

The V call is TRBV7-8, the J call TRBJ2-7, with TRBD2 identical over 13 bases. The V gene's germline CDR1 is SGHVS and CDR2 FQNEAQ. V trimming: 6 bases; J trimming: 7 bases; junction bases outside the gene matches: 12. The CDR3 runs to 16 residues. CDR3 DNA sequence: TGTGCCAGCAGGTTCCGAGGGACTAGCGGGGCGCAGGAGCAGTACTTC. This encodes CASRFRGTSGAQEQYF.

This sequence joins TRBV3-1 (or the pseudogene TRBV3-2) and TRBJ1-2, with 9 bases that match TRBD1. The junction had 7 bases not matched to a gene; V was cut back by 3 bases and J by 5 bases. Germline CDR1 reads LGHDT; CDR2 reads YNNKEL (reference sequence). CDR3 size: 15 residues. Here the CDR3 reads CASSQVGQGPYGYTF. The CDR3, as DNA: TGTGCCAGCAGCCAGGTGGGACAGGGTCCGTATGGCTACACCTTC.